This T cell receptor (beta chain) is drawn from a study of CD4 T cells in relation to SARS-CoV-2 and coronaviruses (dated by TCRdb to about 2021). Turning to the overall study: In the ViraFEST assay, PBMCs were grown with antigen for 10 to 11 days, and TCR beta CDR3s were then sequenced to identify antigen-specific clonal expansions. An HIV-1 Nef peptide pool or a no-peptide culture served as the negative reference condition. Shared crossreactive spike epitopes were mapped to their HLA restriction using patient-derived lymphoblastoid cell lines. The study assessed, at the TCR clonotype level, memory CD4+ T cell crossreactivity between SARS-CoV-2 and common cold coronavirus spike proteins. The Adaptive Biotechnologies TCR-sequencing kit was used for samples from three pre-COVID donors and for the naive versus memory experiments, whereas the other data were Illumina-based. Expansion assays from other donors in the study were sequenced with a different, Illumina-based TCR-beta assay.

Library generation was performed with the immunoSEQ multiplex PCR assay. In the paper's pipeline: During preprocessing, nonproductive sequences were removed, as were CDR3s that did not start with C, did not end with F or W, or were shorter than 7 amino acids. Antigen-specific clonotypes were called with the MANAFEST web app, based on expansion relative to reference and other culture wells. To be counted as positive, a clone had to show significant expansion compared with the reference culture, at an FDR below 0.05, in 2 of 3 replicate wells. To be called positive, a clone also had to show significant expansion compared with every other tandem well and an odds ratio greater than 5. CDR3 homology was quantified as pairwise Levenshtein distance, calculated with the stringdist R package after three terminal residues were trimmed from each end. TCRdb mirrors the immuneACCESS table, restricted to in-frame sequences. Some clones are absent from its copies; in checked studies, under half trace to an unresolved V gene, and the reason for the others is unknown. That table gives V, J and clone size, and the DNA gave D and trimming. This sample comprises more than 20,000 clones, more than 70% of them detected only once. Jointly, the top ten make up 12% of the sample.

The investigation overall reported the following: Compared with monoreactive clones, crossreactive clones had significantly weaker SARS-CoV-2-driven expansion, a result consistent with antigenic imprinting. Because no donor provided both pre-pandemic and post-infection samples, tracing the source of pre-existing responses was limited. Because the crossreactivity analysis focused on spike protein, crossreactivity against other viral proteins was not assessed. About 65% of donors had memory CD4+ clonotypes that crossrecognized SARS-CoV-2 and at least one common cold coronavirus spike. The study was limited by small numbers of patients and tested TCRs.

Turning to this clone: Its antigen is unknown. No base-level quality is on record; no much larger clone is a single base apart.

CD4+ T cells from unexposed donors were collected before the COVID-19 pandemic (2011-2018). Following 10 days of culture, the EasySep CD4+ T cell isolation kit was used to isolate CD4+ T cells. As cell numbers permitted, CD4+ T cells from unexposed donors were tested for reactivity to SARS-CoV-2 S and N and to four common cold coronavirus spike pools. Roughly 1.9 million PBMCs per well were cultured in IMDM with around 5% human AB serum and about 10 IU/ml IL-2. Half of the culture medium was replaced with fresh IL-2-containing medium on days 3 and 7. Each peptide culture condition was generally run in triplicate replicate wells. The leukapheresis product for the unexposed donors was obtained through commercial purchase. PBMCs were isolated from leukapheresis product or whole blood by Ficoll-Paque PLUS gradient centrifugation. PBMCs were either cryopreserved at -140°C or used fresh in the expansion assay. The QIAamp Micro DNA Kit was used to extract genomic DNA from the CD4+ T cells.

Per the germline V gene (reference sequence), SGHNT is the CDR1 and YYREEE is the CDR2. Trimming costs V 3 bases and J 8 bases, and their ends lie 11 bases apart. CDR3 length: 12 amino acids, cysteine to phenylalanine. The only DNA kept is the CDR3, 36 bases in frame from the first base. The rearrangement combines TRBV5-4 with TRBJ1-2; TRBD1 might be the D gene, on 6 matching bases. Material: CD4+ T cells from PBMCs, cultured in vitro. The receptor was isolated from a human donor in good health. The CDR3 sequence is CASSSGQRGYTF. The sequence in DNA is TGTGCCAGCAGCTCGGGACAACGCGGCTACACCTTC. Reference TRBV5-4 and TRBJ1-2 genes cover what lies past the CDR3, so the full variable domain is ETGVTQSPTHLIKTRGQQVTLRCSSQSGHNTVSWYQQALGQGPQFIFQYYREEENGRGNFPPRFSGLQFPNYSSELNVNALELDDSALYLCASSSGQRGYTFGSGTRLTVV.